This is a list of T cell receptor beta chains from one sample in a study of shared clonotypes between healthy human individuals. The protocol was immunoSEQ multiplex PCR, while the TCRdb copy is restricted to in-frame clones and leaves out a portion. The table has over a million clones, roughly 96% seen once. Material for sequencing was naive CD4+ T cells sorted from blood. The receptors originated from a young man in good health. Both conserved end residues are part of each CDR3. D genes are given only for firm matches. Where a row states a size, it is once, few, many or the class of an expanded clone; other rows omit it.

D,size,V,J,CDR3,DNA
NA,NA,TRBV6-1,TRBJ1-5,CASSEFGGGWDNQPQHF,TGTGCCAGCAGTGAATTTGGCGGAGGATGGGACAATCAGCCCCAGCATTTT
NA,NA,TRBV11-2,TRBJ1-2,CASSPVGSPSLGGYTF,TGTGCCAGCAGCCCGGTTGGGAGCCCCAGTCTGGGTGGCTACACCTTC
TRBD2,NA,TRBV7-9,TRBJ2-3,CASSYTGTSSTDTQYF,TGTGCCAGCAGCTACACCGGGACTAGCAGCACAGATACGCAGTATTTT
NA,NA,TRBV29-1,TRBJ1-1,CSAVRSGNTEAFF,TGCAGCGCTGTGAGAAGCGGAAACACTGAAGCTTTCTTT
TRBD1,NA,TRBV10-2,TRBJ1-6,CASSDATGQSPLHF,TGCGCCAGCAGTGACGCGACAGGGCAATCACCCCTCCACTTT
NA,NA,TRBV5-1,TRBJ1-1,CASSPGVNTEAFF,TGCGCCAGCAGCCCGGGAGTTAACACTGAAGCTTTCTTT
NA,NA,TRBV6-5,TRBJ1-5,CASSYSGLSNQPQHF,TGTGCCAGCAGTTACTCGGGCCTAAGCAATCAGCCCCAGCATTTT
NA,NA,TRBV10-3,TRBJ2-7,CAIGGTASYEQYF,TGTGCCATCGGAGGGACGGCTTCCTACGAGCAGTACTTC
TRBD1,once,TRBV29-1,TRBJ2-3,CSSRQGALTDTQYF,TGCAGCTCTCGACAGGGGGCGCTTACAGATACGCAGTATTTT
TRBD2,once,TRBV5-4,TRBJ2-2,CASSLGLAGGYGELFF,TGTGCCAGCAGCCTGGGACTAGCGGGAGGATACGGGGAGCTGTTTTTT
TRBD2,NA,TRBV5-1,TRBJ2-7,CASSLGASGKSFHEQYF,TGCGCCAGCAGCTTGGGGGCTAGCGGAAAATCTTTTCACGAGCAGTACTTC
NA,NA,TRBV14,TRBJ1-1,CASSQVNGGAEAFF,TGTGCCAGCAGCCAAGTTAATGGGGGCGCTGAAGCTTTCTTT
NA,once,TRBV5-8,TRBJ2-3,CASPTDTQYF,TGTGCCAGCCCCACAGATACGCAGTATTTT
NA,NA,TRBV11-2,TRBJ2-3,CASSLGGASTDTQYF,TGTGCCAGCAGCTTAGGAGGGGCTAGCACAGATACGCAGTATTTT
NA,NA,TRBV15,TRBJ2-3,CATSRDRRAEPTDTQYF,TGTGCCACCAGCAGAGACCGACGGGCAGAACCCACAGATACGCAGTATTTT
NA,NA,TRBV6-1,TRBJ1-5,CASSAGGRGNQPQHF,TGTGCCAGCAGTGCGGGGGGCCGGGGCAATCAGCCCCAGCATTTT
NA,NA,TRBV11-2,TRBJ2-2,CASSTLGGRFTGELFF,TGTGCCAGCAGCACCCTCGGGGGGCGCTTTACCGGGGAGCTGTTTTTT
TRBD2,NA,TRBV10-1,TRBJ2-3,CASSEWRGDRTDTQYF,TGCGCCAGCAGTGAGTGGCGGGGGGACCGCACAGATACGCAGTATTTT
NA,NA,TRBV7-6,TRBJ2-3,CASSPGLGTDTQYF,TGTGCCAGCAGCCCTGGGCTTGGCACAGATACGCAGTATTTT
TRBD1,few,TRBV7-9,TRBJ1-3,CASSPRQGASGNTIYF,TGTGCCAGCAGCCCTCGACAGGGGGCGAGCGGAAACACCATATATTTT
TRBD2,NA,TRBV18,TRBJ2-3,CASSLLAGVTDTQYF,TGTGCCAGCTCACTCCTAGCGGGAGTCACAGATACGCAGTATTTT
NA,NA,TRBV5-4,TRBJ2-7,CASSNYKTGKRTYEQYF,TGTGCCAGCAGCAATTATAAAACAGGAAAACGAACCTACGAGCAGTACTTC
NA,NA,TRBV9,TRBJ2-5,CASSPRGQETQYF,TGTGCCAGCAGCCCGAGGGGCCAAGAGACCCAGTACTTC